The 10 T cell receptor beta chains below were found in one sample sequenced in a study of blood T cell repertoires in COVID-19 (dated by TCRdb to 2020 to 2022). Library preparation used the immunoSEQ multiplex PCR assay. TCRdb took over this immuneACCESS table, retaining in-frame rearrangements with V and J assigned. Such tables are incomplete; in checked studies, under half of the missing clones stem from an unresolved V gene, and the remainder is unexplained. The table for this sample lists approximately 41,000 clones; roughly 87% of them were counted only once. The top ten hold roughly a tenth of the sample. The sequencing input was peripheral blood. The receptors shown here come from a woman older than 75 with active COVID-19.

This chain joins TRBV25-1 and TRBJ2-7; D is possibly TRBD1 (5 bases). Germline-derived CDR1 and CDR2 are MGHDK and SYGVNS. V dropped 6 bases and J dropped 2 bases, with 5 bases sitting between them. This CDR3 is 11 amino acids long. CDR3 in DNA: TGTGCCAGCAGGGGGCCCTACGAGCAGTACTTC. It codes for CASRGPYEQYF.

This clone qualifies as medium-sized (0.01 to 0.1%). The chain links TRBV18 to TRBJ1-6; 7 nucleotides align to TRBD1. Germline V lookup: CDR1 KGHSH, CDR2 LQKENI. J gave up 2 bases and V 4 bases, and 11 bases lay outside the gene matches. CDR3 length: 18 residues. Written as DNA, the CDR3 is TGTGCCAGCTCACTCGACGCCACGGACAGGACCTATAATTCACCCCTCCACTTT. Translating gives CASSLDATDRTYNSPLHF.

This clone was seen only a few times. This sequence joins TRBV11-2 and TRBJ1-5; D unclear. There are 14 residues in the CDR3. Germline CDR1 reads SGHAT; CDR2 reads FQNNGV. Trimming shortened V by 2 bases and J by 5 bases, and 10 bases separated the two germline ends. The CDR3 is CASSLSSQYQPQHF. In nucleotides, the CDR3 is TGTGCCAGCAGCTTATCTTCCCAGTATCAGCCCCAGCATTTT.

This clone was observed a handful of times. The CDR3 loop is CASSDGTLDQPQHF. The CDR3 DNA follows: TGTGCCAGCAGTGACGGGACATTAGATCAGCCCCAGCATTTT. This chain joins TRBV6-1 and TRBJ1-5, with D possibly TRBD1 on 6 matching bases. CDR3 size: 14 residues. Trimming removed 3 bases at V and 5 bases at J, with 11 bases between. Germline CDR1 and CDR2: MNHNS and SASEGT.

The chain recombines TRBV4-1 with TRBJ1-4, with D possibly TRBD1 on 5 matching bases. The CDR3 loop spans 13 amino acids. Trimming shortened V by 3 bases and J by 13 bases, and 15 bases separated the two germline ends. Germline V CDR1 and CDR2: MGHRA, YSYEKL. The CDR3 region is CASSHIGGNGLFF. In DNA, the CDR3 is TGCGCCAGCAGCCACATTGGGGGGAATGGACTGTTTTTT.

The chain has TRBV20-1 and TRBJ2-2, with D tentatively TRBD2 (5 bases). The length of the CDR3 is 11 residues. With 4 bases removed from V and 5 bases from J, the gap between germline ends came to 5 bases. Germline assignment: CDR1 DFQATT and CDR2 SNEGSKA (reference sequence). CDR3 coding DNA: TGCAGTGCTACGGGGACCGGGGAGCTGTTTTTT. It translates to CSATGTGELFF.

The rearrangement links TRBV30 to TRBJ1-6, with 8 bases matching TRBD1. V shed 5 bases, J shed 3 bases, and the junction held 9 bases outside the gene matches. In germline, CDR1 is GTSNPN, CDR2 SVGIG (reference sequence). The CDR3 has 16 amino acids. CDR3 amino acids: CAWGGQGINYNSPLHF. The CDR3 DNA follows: TGTGCCTGGGGCGGACAGGGAATTAACTATAATTCACCCCTCCACTTT. Filled out from reference TRBV30 and TRBJ1-6, the complete variable domain reads SQTIHQWPATLVQPVGSPLSLECTVEGTSNPNLYWYRQAAGRGLQLLFYSVGIGQISSEVPQNLSASRPQDRQFILSSKKLLLSDSGFYLCAWGGQGINYNSPLHFGNGTRLTVT.

The chain links TRBV6-5 to TRBJ1-1; D unresolved. The CDR3 sequence is 13 residues long. Trimming took 5 bases from V and 1 from J, leaving 8 bases between them. The germline gives CDR1 MNHEY, CDR2 SVGAGI. The CDR3, as DNA: TGTGCCAGCAGTATACAGAAGAACACTGAAGCTTTCTTT. This encodes CASSIQKNTEAFF.

The V gene is TRBV7-3, the J gene TRBJ1-1, with D tentatively TRBD1 (5 bases). V was pared by 5 bases and J by 4 bases, with 14 bases between. CDR3 length: 14 residues. CDR1 is SGHTA and CDR2 is FQGTGA in the germline V gene. The CDR3 DNA is TGTGCCAGCAGCCCGCTGGGGGGTGGCACTGAAGCTTTCTTT. Translating it yields CASSPLGGGTEAFF. Drawing the rest from reference TRBV7-3 and TRBJ1-1, the complete variable domain is GAGVSQTPSNKVTEKGKYVELRCDPISGHTALYWYRQSLGQGPEFLIYFQGTGAADDSGLPNDRFFAVRPEGSVSTLKIQRTERGDSAVYLCASSPLGGGTEAFFGQGTRLTVV.

V and J are TRBV11-2 and TRBJ2-1, with a weak D call TRBD2 (6 bases). CDR1 and CDR2 from the germline V gene are SGHAT and FQNNGV. The ends were cut back, 5 bases at V and 0 bases at J, with 14 bases in the middle. The CDR3 length is 16 residues. The CDR3 sequence: CASSPWRGGSYNEQFF. In nucleotides, the CDR3 is TGTGCCAGCAGCCCATGGAGGGGCGGCTCCTACAATGAGCAGTTCTTC.